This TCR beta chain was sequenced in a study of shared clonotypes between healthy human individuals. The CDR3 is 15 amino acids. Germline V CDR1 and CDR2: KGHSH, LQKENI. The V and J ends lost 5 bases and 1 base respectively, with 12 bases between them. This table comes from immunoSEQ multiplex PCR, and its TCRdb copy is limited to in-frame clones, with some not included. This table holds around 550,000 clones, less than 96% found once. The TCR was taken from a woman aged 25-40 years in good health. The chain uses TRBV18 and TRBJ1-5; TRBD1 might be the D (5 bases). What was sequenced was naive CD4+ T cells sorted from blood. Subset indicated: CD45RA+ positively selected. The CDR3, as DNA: TGTGCCAGCTCAGCCACGGGGGGAAGCAATCAGCCCCAGCATTTT. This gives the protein CASSATGGSNQPQHF.